This TCR beta chain was identified during a study of T cell responses to AZD1222 COVID-19 vaccine. Study-level information: Doses given second, at about 4 or about 12 weeks, were pooled. Broader study findings: Spike-specific TCR breadth and depth went up after people got two AZD1222 doses. Seropositive at baseline were only six AZD1222 recipients.

Turning to this clone: Antigen specificity is unknown.

Repertoires were generated with immunoSEQ multiplex PCR, while TCRdb's copy carries only in-frame clones and drops some. The table records 100,000 to 120,000 clones, over 75% of them present only once. V lost 4 bases and J lost 4, with 16 bases in between. This CDR3 is built from 15 residues. Germline V gene data show CDR1 as MGHDK and CDR2 as SYGVNS. Specimen: peripheral blood, collected on day 0 of AZD1222 vaccination. The J gene is TRBJ1-2, the V gene TRBV25-1; TRBD1 might be the D (5 bases). The source is an adult in good health. The CDR3 here is CASSALGGDFYGYTF. The CDR3 DNA is TGTGCCAGCAGTGCCCTGGGGGGGGACTTCTATGGCTACACCTTC.